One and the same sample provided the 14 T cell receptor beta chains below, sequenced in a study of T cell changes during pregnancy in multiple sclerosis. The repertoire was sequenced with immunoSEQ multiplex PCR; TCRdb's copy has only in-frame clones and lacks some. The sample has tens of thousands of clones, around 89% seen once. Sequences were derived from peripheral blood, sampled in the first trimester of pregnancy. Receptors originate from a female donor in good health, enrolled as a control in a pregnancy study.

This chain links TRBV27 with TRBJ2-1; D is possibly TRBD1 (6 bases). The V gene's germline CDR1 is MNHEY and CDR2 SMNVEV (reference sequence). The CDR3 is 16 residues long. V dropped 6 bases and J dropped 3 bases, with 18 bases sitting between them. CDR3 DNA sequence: TGTGCCAGCAGCCCTCCGGGACATTCGGACTACAATGAGCAGTTCTTC. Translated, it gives CASSPPGHSDYNEQFF.

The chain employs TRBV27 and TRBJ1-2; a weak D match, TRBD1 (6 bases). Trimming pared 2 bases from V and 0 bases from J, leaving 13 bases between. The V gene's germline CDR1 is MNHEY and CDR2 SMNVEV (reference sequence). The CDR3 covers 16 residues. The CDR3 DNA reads TGTGCCAGCAGTTTAACGGCAGGGGATACTAACTATGGCTACACCTTC. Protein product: CASSLTAGDTNYGYTF.

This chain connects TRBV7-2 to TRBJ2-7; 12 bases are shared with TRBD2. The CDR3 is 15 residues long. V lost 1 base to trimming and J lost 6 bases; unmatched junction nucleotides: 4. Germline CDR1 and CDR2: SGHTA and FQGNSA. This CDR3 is CASSLGGGLAGEQYF. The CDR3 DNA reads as TGTGCCAGCAGCTTAGGGGGGGGACTAGCGGGCGAGCAGTACTTC.

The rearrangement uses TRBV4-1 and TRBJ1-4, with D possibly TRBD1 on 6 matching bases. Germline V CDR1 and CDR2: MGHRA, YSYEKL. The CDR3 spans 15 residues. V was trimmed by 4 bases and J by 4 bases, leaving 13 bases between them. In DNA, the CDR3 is TGCGCCAGCAGCCGTACAGGGCTAGTTAATGAAAAACTGTTTTTT. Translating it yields CASSRTGLVNEKLFF.

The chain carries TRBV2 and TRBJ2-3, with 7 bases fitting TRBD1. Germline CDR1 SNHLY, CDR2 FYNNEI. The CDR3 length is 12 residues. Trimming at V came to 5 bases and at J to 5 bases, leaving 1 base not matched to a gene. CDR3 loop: CASSQGVDTQYF. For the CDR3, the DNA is TGTGCCAGCAGTCAGGGGGTAGATACGCAGTATTTT.

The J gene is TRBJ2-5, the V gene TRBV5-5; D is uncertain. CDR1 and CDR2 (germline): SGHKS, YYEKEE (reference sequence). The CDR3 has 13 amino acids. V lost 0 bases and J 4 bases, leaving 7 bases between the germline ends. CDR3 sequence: CASSLAVLETQYF. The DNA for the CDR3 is TGTGCCAGCAGCTTGGCCGTCTTAGAGACCCAGTACTTC.

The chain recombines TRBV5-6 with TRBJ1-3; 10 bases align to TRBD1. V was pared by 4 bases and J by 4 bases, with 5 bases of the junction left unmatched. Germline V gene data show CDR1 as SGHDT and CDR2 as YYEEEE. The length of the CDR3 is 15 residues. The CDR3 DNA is TGTGCCAGCAGCCTGGAGACAGGGGGCGGAAACACCATATATTTT. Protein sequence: CASSLETGGGNTIYF.

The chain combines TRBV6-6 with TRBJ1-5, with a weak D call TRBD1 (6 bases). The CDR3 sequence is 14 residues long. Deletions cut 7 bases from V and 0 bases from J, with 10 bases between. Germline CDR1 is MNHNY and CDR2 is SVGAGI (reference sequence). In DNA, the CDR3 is TGTGCCAGCACCCAGGACAGTAGCAATCAGCCCCAGCATTTT. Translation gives CASTQDSSNQPQHF.

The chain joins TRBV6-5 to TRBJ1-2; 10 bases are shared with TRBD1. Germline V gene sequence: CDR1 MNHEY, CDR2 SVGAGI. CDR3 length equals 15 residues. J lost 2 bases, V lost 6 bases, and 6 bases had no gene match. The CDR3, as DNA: TGTGCCAGCAGCCCGGGACAGGGGATGAACTATGGCTACACCTTC. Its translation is CASSPGQGMNYGYTF.

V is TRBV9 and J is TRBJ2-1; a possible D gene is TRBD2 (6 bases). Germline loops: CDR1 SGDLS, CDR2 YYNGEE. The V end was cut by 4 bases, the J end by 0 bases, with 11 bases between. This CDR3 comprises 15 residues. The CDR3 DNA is TGTGCCAGCAGCTTTCCCGGGAGCTCCTACAATGAGCAGTTCTTC. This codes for CASSFPGSSYNEQFF.

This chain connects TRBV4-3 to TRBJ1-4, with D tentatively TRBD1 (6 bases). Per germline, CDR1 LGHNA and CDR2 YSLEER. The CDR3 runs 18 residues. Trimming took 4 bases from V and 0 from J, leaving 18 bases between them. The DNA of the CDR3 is TGCGCCAGCAGCCCCTATGGACAGATCCCGGCAACTAATGAAAAACTGTTTTTT. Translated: CASSPYGQIPATNEKLFF.

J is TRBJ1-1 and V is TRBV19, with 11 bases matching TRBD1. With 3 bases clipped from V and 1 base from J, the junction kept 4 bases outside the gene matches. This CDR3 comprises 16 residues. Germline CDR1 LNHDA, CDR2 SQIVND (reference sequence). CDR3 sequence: CASSMGQGVGNTEAFF. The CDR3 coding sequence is TGTGCCAGTAGTATGGGACAGGGGGTAGGGAACACTGAAGCTTTCTTT.

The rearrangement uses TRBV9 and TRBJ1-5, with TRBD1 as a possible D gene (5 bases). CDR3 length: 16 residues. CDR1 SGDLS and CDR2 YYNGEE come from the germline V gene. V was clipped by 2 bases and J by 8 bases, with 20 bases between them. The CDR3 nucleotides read TGTGCCAGCAGCGTGGGGAGGGGCCCCGGGATCAAGCCCCAGCATTTT. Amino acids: CASSVGRGPGIKPQHF.

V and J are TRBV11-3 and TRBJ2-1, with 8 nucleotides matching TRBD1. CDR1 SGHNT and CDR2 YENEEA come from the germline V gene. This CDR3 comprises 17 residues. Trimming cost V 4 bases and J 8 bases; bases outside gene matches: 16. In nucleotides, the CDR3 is TGTGCCAGCAGCTCCGCCCCCGGACAGGGTCCTTCCCATGAGCAGTTCTTC. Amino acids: CASSSAPGQGPSHEQFF.